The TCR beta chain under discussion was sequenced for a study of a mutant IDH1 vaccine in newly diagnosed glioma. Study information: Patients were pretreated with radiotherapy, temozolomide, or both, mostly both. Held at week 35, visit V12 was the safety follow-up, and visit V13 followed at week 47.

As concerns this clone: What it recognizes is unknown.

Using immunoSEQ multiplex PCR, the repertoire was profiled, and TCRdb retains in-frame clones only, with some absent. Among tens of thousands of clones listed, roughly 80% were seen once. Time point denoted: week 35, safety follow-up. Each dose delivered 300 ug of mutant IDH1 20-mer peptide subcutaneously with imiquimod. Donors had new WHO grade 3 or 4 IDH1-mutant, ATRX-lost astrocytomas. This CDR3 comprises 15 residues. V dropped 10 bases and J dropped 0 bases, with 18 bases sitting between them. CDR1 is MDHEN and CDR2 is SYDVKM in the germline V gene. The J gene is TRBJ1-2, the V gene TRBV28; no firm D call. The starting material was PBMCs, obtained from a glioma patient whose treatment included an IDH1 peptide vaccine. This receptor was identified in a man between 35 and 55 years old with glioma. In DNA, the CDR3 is TGTGCCATCAAAGTTCCCGGGCCGGCTAACTATGGCTACACCTTC. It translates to CAIKVPGPANYGYTF.